This T cell receptor (beta chain) derives from a study of blood T cell repertoires in COVID-19. As for the study in general: Acute-phase and convalescent COVID-19 samples originated in the United States, Italy and Spain. T cells, B-cell-depleted T cells, or PBMCs supplied cDNA or gDNA.

In the original workflow: Reference gene primer amplification gave nucleated cell count estimates. Only in-frame clones appear in the TCRdb table, and some are missing; sequencing was by immunoSEQ multiplex PCR. V and J calls and clone size are given by that table; D and trimming were obtained from the DNA. The sample holds under 300,000 clones, 82% seen once. V was cut by 8 bases and J by 11 bases, with 16 bases left in between. The germline V gene encodes CDR1 WSHSY and CDR2 SAAADI. The CDR3 has 12 amino acids. Sequenced: peripheral blood. The V and J genes are TRBV10-2 and TRBJ1-5; a possible D gene is TRBD1 (6 bases). The clonotype originates from a woman aged 80 or older with active or convalescent COVID-19. As DNA, the CDR3 is TGCGCCAGCGGACAGCAAACTGGGGCCCAGCATTTT. Translation gives CASGQQTGAQHF.